The entry below describes one T cell receptor (beta chain). The ends lost 4 bases at V and 4 bases at J; junction bases unmatched: 6. Per germline, CDR1 SGHDT and CDR2 YYEEEE. This CDR3 has 14 amino acids. Profiling relied on immunoSEQ multiplex PCR, and the TCRdb table lists in-frame clones only, not all of them. The data show fewer than 70,000 clones, with roughly 84% seen just once and less than 6.5% held by the top ten. These data come from a study of blood T cell repertoires in COVID-19. Specimen: peripheral blood. The chain combines TRBV5-6 with TRBJ1-2, with 8 bases lining up with TRBD1. This TCR came from a woman in her sixties or seventies with acute or convalescent COVID-19. CDR3 protein: CASSPMTGAYGYTF. The CDR3 DNA reads TGTGCCAGCAGCCCCATGACAGGGGCCTATGGCTACACCTTC. Based on the CDR3 plus reference TRBV5-6 and TRBJ1-2, the full variable domain is DAGVTQSPTHLIKTRGQQVTLRCSPKSGHDTVSWYQQALGQGPQFIFQYYEEEERQRGNFPDRFSGHQFPNYSSELNVNALLLGDSALYLCASSPMTGAYGYTFGSGTRLTVV.